This entry lists 3 T cell receptor beta chains sequenced from one sample in a study of CD8 T cells in ankylosing spondylitis. TCRdb reanalysed the 5' RACE reads using MiXCR and keeps one entry per CDR3 protein. In the table there are approximately 110,000 distinct CDR3 sequences, 20% to 30% of which are singletons. Sequenced material: synovial fluid, either unsorted or a sorted T cell fraction (not recorded which). These receptor sequences come from a male donor with ankylosing spondylitis.

The V gene is TRBV11-3, the J gene TRBJ2-4; TRBD1 agrees at 8 bases. This CDR3 comprises 12 residues. Germline trimming cut 6 bases from V and 6 bases from J; bases unmatched to any gene: 1. Germline-derived CDR1 and CDR2 are SGHNT and YENEEA. CDR3 protein: CASSDRGNIQYF. In DNA, the CDR3 is TGTGCCAGCAGTGACAGGGGAAACATTCAGTACTTC. The whole variable domain, filled in from reference TRBV11-3 and TRBJ2-4, reads EAGVVQSPRYKIIEKKQPVAFWCNPISGHNTLYWYLQNLGQGPELLIRYENEEAVDDSQLPKDRFSAERLKGVDSTLKIQPAELGDSAVYLCASSDRGNIQYFGAGTRLSVL.

This clonotype was detected a few times. The chain links TRBV6-5 to TRBJ1-5; TRBD1 is a possible D gene (5 bases). This CDR3 has 16 residues. Trimming took 0 bases from V and 1 from J, leaving 10 bases between them. The germline V gene has CDR1 MNHEY and CDR2 SVGAGI. CDR3 sequence (DNA): TGTGCCAGCAGTTACTCGTCCGGGGGGAGCAATCAGCCCCAGCATTTT. Its protein product is CASSYSSGGSNQPQHF.

V and J are TRBV20-1 and TRBJ2-7; 7 bases align to TRBD1. Losses at the gene ends were 4 bases for V and 7 bases for J; bases not matched to a gene: 13. This CDR3 comprises 14 residues. Germline loops: CDR1 DFQATT, CDR2 SNEGSKA (reference sequence). DNA of the CDR3: TGCAGTGCTATGCCACTGACAGGGCCGAGGGAGCAGTACTTC. Amino acid sequence: CSAMPLTGPREQYF.